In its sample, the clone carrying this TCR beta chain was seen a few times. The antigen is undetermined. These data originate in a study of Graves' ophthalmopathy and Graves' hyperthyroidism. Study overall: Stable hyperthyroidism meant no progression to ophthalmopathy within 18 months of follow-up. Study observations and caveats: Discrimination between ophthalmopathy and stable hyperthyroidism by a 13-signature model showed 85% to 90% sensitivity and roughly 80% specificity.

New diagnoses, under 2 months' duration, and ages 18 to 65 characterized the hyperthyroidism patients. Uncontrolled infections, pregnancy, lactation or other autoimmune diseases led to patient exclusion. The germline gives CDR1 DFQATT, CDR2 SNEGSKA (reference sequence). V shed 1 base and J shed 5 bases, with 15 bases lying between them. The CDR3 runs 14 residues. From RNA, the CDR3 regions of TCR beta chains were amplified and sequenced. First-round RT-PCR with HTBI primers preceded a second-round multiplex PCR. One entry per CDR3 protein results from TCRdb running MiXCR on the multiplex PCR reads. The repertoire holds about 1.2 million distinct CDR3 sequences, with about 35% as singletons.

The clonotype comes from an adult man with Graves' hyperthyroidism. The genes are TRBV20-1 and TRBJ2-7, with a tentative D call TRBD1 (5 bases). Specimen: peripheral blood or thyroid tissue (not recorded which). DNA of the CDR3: TGCAGTGCTAGAGTATGGCAGGGTGCTAACGAGCAGTACTTC. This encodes CSARVWQGANEQYF.